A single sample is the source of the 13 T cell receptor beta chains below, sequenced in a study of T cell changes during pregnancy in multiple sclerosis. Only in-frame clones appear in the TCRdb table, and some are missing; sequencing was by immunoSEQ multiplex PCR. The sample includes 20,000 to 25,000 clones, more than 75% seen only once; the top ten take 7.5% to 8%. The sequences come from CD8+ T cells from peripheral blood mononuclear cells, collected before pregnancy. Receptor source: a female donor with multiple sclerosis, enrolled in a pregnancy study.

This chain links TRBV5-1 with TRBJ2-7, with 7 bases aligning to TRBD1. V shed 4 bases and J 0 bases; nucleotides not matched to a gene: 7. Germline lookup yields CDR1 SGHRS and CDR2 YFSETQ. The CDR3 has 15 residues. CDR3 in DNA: TGCGCCAGCAGCCTGGGGACAGCGACCTCCTACGAGCAGTACTTC. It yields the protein CASSLGTATSYEQYF.

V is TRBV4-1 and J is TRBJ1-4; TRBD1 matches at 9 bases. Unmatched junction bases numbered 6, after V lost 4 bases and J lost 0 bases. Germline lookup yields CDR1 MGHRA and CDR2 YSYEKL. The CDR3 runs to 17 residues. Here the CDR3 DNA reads TGCGCCAGCAGCCTACAGGGGGCCGATCCAACTAATGAAAAACTGTTTTTT. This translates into CASSLQGADPTNEKLFF.

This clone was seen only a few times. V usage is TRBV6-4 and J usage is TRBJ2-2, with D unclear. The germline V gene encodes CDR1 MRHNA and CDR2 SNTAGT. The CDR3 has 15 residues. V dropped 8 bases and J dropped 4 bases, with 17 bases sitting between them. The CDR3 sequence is CASGQSGGRTGELFF. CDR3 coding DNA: TGTGCCAGCGGCCAGTCGGGTGGTCGCACCGGGGAGCTGTTTTTT.

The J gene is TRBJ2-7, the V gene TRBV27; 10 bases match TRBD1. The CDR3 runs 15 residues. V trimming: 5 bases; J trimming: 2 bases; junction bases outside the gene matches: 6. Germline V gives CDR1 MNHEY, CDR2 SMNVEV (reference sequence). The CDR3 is CASSPLGQGTYEQYF. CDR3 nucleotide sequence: TGTGCCAGCAGTCCCCTGGGACAGGGGACCTACGAGCAGTACTTC.

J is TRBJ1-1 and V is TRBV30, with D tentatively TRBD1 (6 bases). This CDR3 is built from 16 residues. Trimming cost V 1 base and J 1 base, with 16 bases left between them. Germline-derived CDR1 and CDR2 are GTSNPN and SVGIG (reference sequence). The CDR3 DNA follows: TGTGCCTGGAGTGGGGCGACAGGTTGGGAGAACACTGAAGCTTTCTTT. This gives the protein CAWSGATGWENTEAFF.

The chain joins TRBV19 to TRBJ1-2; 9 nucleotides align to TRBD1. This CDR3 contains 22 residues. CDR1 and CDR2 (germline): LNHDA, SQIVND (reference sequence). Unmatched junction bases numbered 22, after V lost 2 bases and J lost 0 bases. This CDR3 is CASSIIPGTGKKEGDSNYGYTF. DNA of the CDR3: TGTGCCAGTAGTATAATCCCCGGGACAGGGAAGAAAGAGGGGGATTCTAACTATGGCTACACCTTC.

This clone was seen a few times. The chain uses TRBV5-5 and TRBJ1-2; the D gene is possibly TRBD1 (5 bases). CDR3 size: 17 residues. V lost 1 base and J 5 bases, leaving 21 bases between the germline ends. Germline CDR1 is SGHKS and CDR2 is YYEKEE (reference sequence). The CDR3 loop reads CASSLRDSRYFRYGYTF. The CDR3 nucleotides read TGTGCCAGCAGCTTGCGTGACAGCAGATATTTCCGATATGGCTACACCTTC.

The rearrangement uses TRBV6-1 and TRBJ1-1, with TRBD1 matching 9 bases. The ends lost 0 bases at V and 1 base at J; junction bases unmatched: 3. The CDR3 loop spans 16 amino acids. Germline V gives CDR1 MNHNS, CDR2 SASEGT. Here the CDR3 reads CASSEAQGQGNTEAFF. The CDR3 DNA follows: TGTGCCAGCAGTGAAGCGCAGGGACAGGGGAACACTGAAGCTTTCTTT.

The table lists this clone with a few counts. CDR3 sequence (DNA): TGTGCCAGCACCCTCCTGGGACTAGAGGGTGAGCAGTTCTTC. Translating it yields CASTLLGLEGEQFF. This rearrangement joins TRBV5-5 to TRBJ2-1, with 8 positions matching TRBD2. The junction had 11 bases not matched to a gene; V was cut back by 6 bases and J by 9 bases. The length of the CDR3 is 14 residues. Per the germline V gene, CDR1 is SGHKS and CDR2 is YYEKEE (reference sequence). Combining the CDR3 with reference TRBV5-5 and TRBJ2-1 gives the whole variable domain DAGVTQSPTHLIKTRGQQVTLRCSPISGHKSVSWYQQVLGQGPQFIFQYYEKEERGRGNFPDRFSARQFPNYSSELNVNALLLGDSALYLCASTLLGLEGEQFFGPGTRLTVL.

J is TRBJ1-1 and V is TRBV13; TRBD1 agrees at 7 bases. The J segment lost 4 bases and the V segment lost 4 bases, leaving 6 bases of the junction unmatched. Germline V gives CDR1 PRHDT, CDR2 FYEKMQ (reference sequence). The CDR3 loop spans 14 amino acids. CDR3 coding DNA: TGTGCCAGCAGCTCCGGGACAGCGCGCACTGAAGCTTTCTTT. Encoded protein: CASSSGTARTEAFF. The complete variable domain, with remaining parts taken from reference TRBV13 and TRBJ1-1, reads AAGVIQSPRHLIKEKRETATLKCYPIPRHDTVYWYQQGPGQDPQFLISFYEKMQSDKGSIPDRFSAQQFSDYHSELNMSSLELGDSALYFCASSSGTARTEAFFGQGTRLTVV.

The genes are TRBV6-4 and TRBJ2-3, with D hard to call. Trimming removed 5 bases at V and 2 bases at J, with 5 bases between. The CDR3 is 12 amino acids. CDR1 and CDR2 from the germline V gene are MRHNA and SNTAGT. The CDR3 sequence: CASSLNTDTQYF. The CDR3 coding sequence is TGTGCCAGCAGTCTAAACACAGATACGCAGTATTTT.

CDR3 residues: CASSPQAGGTYEQYF. The CDR3 DNA reads TGTGCCAGCAGTCCCCAGGCAGGGGGTACATACGAGCAGTACTTC. The chain carries TRBV27 and TRBJ2-7, with 7 nucleotides matching TRBD1. The V gene's germline CDR1 is MNHEY and CDR2 SMNVEV (reference sequence). Trimming removed 5 bases from V and 4 bases from J; junction bases left unmatched: 11. This CDR3 is built from 15 residues.

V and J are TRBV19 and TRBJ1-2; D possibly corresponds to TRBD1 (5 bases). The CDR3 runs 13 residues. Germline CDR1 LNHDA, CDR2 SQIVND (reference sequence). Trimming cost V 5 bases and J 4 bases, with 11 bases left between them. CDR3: CASSPGRFYGYTF. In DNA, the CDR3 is TGTGCCAGTAGTCCAGGGCGTTTCTATGGCTACACCTTC.